Below, 17 T cell receptor beta chains from the same sample are listed, as sequenced in a study of T cells in Graves' hyperthyroidism and ophthalmopathy. Researchers amplified the TCR beta CDR3 regions from RNA transcripts. The TCR CDR3 first-round RT-PCR relied on the HTBI primer set. From the multiplex PCR reads, TCRdb called clonotypes with MiXCR, one entry per CDR3 protein. The sample lists 650,000 to 800,000 distinct CDR3 sequences, 45% occurring once. The source material was peripheral blood or thyroid tissue (not recorded which). The receptors here all came from an adult man with Graves' disease, either hyperthyroidism or ophthalmopathy (not recorded which).

DNA for the CDR3: TGTGCCACCAGTGATTCGACAGGGGGCAATCAGCCCCAGCATTTT. Translated, it gives CATSDSTGGNQPQHF. The rearrangement joins TRBV24-1 to TRBJ1-5, with 8 bases lining up with TRBD1. The CDR3 is 15 amino acids. CDR1 and CDR2 from the germline V gene are KGHDR and SFDVKD. J lost 2 bases, V lost 2 bases, and 1 base had no gene match.

The chain uses TRBV7-2 and TRBJ1-1, with 9 nucleotides matching TRBD1. Germline V lookup: CDR1 SGHTA, CDR2 FQGNSA. Trimming at V came to 5 bases and at J to 11 bases, leaving 12 bases not matched to a gene. The CDR3 contains 14 residues. The CDR3 loop is CASSLLGQGGFAFF. CDR3 sequence (DNA): TGTGCCAGCAGCCTACTGGGACAGGGTGGTTTCGCTTTCTTT.

This clonotype has a count of ten or more. The chain couples TRBV24-1 to TRBJ2-5; 9 nucleotides line up with TRBD2. Germline trimming cut 7 bases from V and 0 bases from J; bases unmatched to any gene: 2. The CDR3 extends over 14 amino acids. CDR1 and CDR2 (germline): KGHDR, SFDVKD. As DNA, the CDR3 is TGTGCCACCAGGGCTAGCGGGAACCAAGAGACCCAGTACTTC. As protein: CATRASGNQETQYF.

Many counts were recorded for this clonotype. The chain couples TRBV20-1 to TRBJ1-2, with TRBD1 matching over 8 bases. V was clipped by 6 bases and J by 4 bases; unmatched bases: 4. In germline, CDR1 is DFQATT, CDR2 SNEGSKA (reference sequence). The CDR3 consists of 12 residues. This chain's CDR3 is CSAPDRAYGYTF. For the CDR3, the DNA is TGCAGTGCCCCGGACAGGGCCTATGGCTACACCTTC.

V usage is TRBV15 and J usage is TRBJ2-7, with D perhaps TRBD1 or TRBD2 (6 bases each). V lost 1 base, J lost 5 bases, and 12 bases lay in between. Germline loops: CDR1 LNHNV, CDR2 YYDKDF (reference sequence). This CDR3 spans 14 amino acids. DNA of the CDR3: TGTGCCACCAGCAGAGCGAGGGGGGCGGACGAGCAGTACTTC. It encodes CATSRARGADEQYF.

The table lists this clonotype with many counts. The rearrangement joins TRBV25-1 to TRBJ2-3, with 10 bases aligning to TRBD1. J gave up 6 bases and V 4 bases, and 4 bases lay outside the gene matches. From germline, CDR1 is MGHDK and CDR2 SYGVNS. The CDR3 contains 14 residues. CDR3: CASSGGTGVDTQYF. The CDR3 DNA follows: TGTGCCAGCAGTGGGGGGACAGGGGTGGATACGCAGTATTTT. The whole variable domain, filled in from reference TRBV25-1 and TRBJ2-3, reads EADIYQTPRYLVIGTGKKITLECSQTMGHDKMYWYQQDPGMELHLIHYSYGVNSTEKGDLSSESTVSRIRTEHFPLTLESARPSHTSQYLCASSGGTGVDTQYFGPGTRLTVL.

This clonotype was detected only once. One end of the junction fails to match germline, which may point to a read error. This chain joins TRBV7-6 and TRBJ1-1; 11 nucleotides line up with TRBD1. The CDR3 is 17 amino acids. Per germline, CDR1 SGHVS and CDR2 FNYEAQ. The CDR3 DNA reads TGCGCCAGCAGCTTCAAATACGGAGGACAGGGGGCATCTGAAGCTTTCTTT. It is translated as CASSFKYGGQGASEAFF.

This clonotype was counted a few times. The rearrangement links TRBV5-1 to TRBJ1-2; 7 nucleotides match TRBD1. Trimming at V came to 3 bases and at J to 0 bases, leaving 5 bases not matched to a gene. Per germline, CDR1 SGHRS and CDR2 YFSETQ. CDR3 length equals 15 residues. DNA of the CDR3: TGCGCCAGCAGCTCCTCAGGGGGTCCTAACTATGGCTACACCTTC. This encodes CASSSSGGPNYGYTF.

This clonotype was picked up a small number of times. This rearrangement joins TRBV2 to TRBJ2-5; D gene ambiguous. Trimming shortened V by 4 bases and J by 2 bases, and 11 bases separated the two germline ends. Germline CDR1 is SNHLY and CDR2 is FYNNEI. This CDR3 has 14 residues. CDR3 sequence reads: CASSGAGIQETQYF. As DNA, the CDR3 is TGTGCCAGCAGTGGGGCAGGAATACAAGAGACCCAGTACTTC.

V gene TRBV20-1 combines with J gene TRBJ1-1; D gene uncertain. The CDR3 is 11 amino acids. The V and J ends lost 1 base and 9 bases respectively, with 9 bases between them. Germline lookup yields CDR1 DFQATT and CDR2 SNEGSKA (reference sequence). The DNA of the CDR3 is TGCAGTGCTAGAGGTCCAGGTCAAGCTTTCTTT. The encoded protein is CSARGPGQAFF.

The rearrangement uses TRBV9 and TRBJ1-5, with D unresolved. CDR1 is SGDLS, CDR2 YYNGEE, per germline. This CDR3 spans 14 amino acids. Between the trimmed V and J ends, which lost 2 bases and 2 bases, there was a span of 8 bases. The CDR3 coding sequence is TGTGCCAGCAGCGTGGGGTATGGCAATCAGCCCCAGCATTTT. Translating it yields CASSVGYGNQPQHF.

This chain links TRBV9 with TRBJ1-5; 7 bases map to TRBD1. The V gene's germline CDR1 is SGDLS and CDR2 YYNGEE. J lost 6 bases, V lost 3 bases, and 12 bases had no gene match. This CDR3 is 16 amino acids long. CDR3 region: CASSDNRQGSAQPQHF. The CDR3 DNA is TGTGCCAGCAGCGACAATAGACAGGGATCGGCTCAGCCCCAGCATTTT.

This clonotype has only a few counts. The rearrangement joins TRBV7-6 to TRBJ2-7; 11 nucleotides match TRBD2. V lost 5 bases, J lost 4 bases, and 13 bases stayed unmatched. The germline V gene encodes CDR1 SGHVS and CDR2 FNYEAQ. The CDR3 totals 17 residues. This CDR3 reads CASSPKLTSGKQYEQYF. In nucleotides, the CDR3 is TGTGCCAGCAGCCCAAAACTGACTAGCGGGAAACAATACGAGCAGTACTTC.

The chain has TRBV2 and TRBJ1-4, with 7 bases identical to TRBD1. The CDR3 extends over 14 amino acids. After removal of 6 bases from V and 2 bases from J, the junction contained 3 bases not matched to a gene. From germline, CDR1 is SNHLY and CDR2 FYNNEI. CDR3 sequence: CASRSRGTNEKLFF. The CDR3 DNA sequence: TGTGCCAGCAGAAGCAGGGGGACTAATGAAAAACTGTTTTTT.

This rearrangement joins TRBV12-3 or TRBV12-4 to TRBJ1-1; no clear D gene. The CDR3 spans 14 residues. V lost 4 bases and J 1 base, leaving 10 bases between the germline ends. The CDR3 nucleotides are TGTGCCAGCAGTTACTCGAGTGAGAACACTGAAGCTTTCTTT. Protein sequence: CASSYSSENTEAFF.

J is TRBJ1-1 and V is TRBV12-3 or TRBV12-4, with D possibly being TRBD1 (5 bases). The CDR3 length is 15 residues. V was cut by 0 bases and J by 1 base, with 9 bases left in between. CDR3 coding DNA: TGTGCCAGCAGTTTAGCCGTGACAGAGAACACTGAAGCTTTCTTT. Translating it yields CASSLAVTENTEAFF.

The rearrangement links TRBV2 to TRBJ1-2; tentative D call: TRBD1 (6 bases). In germline, CDR1 is SNHLY, CDR2 FYNNEI. There are 14 residues in the CDR3. The V gene lost 2 bases and the J gene lost 5 bases, with 12 bases spanning the gap. CDR3 nucleotide sequence: TGTGCCAGCAGTGAACGTGGACAGCCTTATGGCTACACCTTC. It specifies CASSERGQPYGYTF.